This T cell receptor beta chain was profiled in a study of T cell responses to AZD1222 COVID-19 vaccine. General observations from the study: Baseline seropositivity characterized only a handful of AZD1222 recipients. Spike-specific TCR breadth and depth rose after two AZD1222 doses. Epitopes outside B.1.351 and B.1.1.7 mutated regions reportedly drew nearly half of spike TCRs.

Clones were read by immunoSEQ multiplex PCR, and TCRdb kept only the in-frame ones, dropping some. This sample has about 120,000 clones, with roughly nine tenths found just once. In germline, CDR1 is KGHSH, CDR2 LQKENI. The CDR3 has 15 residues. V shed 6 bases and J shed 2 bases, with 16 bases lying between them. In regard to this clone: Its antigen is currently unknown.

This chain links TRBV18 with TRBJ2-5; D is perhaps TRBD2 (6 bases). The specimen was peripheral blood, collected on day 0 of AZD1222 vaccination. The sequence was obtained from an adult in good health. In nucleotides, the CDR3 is TGTGCCAGCTCCCGGAGGGAGGAGAGGCAAGAGACCCAGTACTTC. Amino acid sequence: CASSRREERQETQYF.